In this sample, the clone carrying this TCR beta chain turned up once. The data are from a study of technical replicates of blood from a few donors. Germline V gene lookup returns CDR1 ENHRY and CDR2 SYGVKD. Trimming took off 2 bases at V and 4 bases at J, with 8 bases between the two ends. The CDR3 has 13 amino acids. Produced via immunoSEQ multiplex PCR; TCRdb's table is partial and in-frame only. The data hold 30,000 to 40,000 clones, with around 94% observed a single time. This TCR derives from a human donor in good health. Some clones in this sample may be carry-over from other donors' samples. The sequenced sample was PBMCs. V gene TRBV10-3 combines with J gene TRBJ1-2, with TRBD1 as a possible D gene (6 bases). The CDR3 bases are TGTGCCATCAGTGAGGACAGGAGCTATGGCTACACCTTC. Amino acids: CAISEDRSYGYTF.